This TCR beta chain was retrieved from a study of blood T cell repertoires in COVID-19. Clones were read by immunoSEQ multiplex PCR, and TCRdb kept only the in-frame ones, dropping some. The data hold about 190,000 clones, with roughly 80% observed a single time. CDR1 and CDR2 (germline): KGHSH, LQKENI. The CDR3 runs to 12 residues. V lost 3 bases, J lost 4 bases, and 7 bases lay in between. This clone has just a few counts. The same CDR3 arises from other DNA sequences in this sample as well. The chain joins TRBV18 to TRBJ2-7, with D perhaps matching TRBD2 (5 bases). The sample was peripheral blood. The origin of this receptor is a man between 50 and 59 years old who had recovered from COVID-19. The CDR3 bases are TGTGCCAGCTCACCTCGGGGATACGAGCAGTACTTC. Translation: CASSPRGYEQYF.